This record concerns one TCR beta chain sequence. Its specific antigen is unknown. There are no base qualities to consult, and no much larger clone falls within one base. Library preparation was by 5' RACE. The instrument was an Illumina HiSeq 2500. The second PCR ran for roughly 7 to 11 cycles and used a J-beta primer mix along with a sample-barcoded 5' primer. A template-switch 5' adaptor carrying 12 random nucleotides introduced a unique molecular identifier onto each TCR beta cDNA molecule. Each sample yielded at least 2.5 million CDR3-containing paired-end reads. All of the RNA was converted into first-strand cDNA using the Mint cDNA synthesis kit, with a TRBC-specific oligonucleotide serving as the primer. All cDNA was treated with uracil-DNA glycosylase and then went through a first 18-cycle PCR with the universal primers M1SS and BC2_uni_R. As for how the authors treated the data: For normalization, 1 million high-quality reads were randomly selected from each sample, with every read carrying a distinct molecular identifier. Reads sharing molecular identifiers were discarded rather than binned into consensus sequences. CDR3 identification, clonotype clustering and error correction used MiTCR with a Q25 quality threshold and the strictest error-elimination algorithm. A nonparametric unseen species model with Euler transformation was used to estimate lower-bound total TCR beta diversity. The public reads were run again by TCRdb, first through fastp at Q25 and then through MiXCR, and only productive beta chains were kept. Identical CDR3 protein sequences are pooled into one entry, listed with their most common genes and DNA. The authors' filters were not applied to this entry. The table for this sample lists roughly 1.7 million distinct CDR3 sequences; approximately 32% of them were counted only once. Around 11% of the sample is in the top ten clones.

This entry belongs to a study of blood T cells in healthy people across ages (dated by TCRdb to 2013 to 2016). Context from the whole study: In model experiments, template switching captured roughly one uniquely barcoded TCR beta cDNA molecule for every two T cells. Using deep sequencing normalized with unique cDNA molecular identifiers, the study measured how TCR beta repertoire diversity changes with age. Donors were grouped into four age groups: young (average roughly 15 years), middle-aged (roughly 37), aged (around 56) and long-lived (approximately 82). Donors of different ages were randomly distributed across sequencing lanes to avoid experimental bias. For two donors (one aged 18 to 30 and one aged 80 or older), the study analyzed two additional independent replicas of 1 million unique cDNA reads from the same blood draw. What the study reported, not specific to this receptor: Compared with the aged group, more naive CD4+ T cells, fewer expanded clones and increased TCR diversity were shown by the long-lived group, suggesting age selection. Donor CMV infection status was unknown, potentially confounding age-related changes in expanded clonotypes. Observed TCR beta diversity correlated strongly with the percentage of naive T cells measured by flow cytometry. As age increased, observed TCR beta diversity per million T cells dropped in a roughly linear way, and a significant reduction was already evident by age about 36. Conclusive comparison of naive and antigen-experienced compartments was prevented by the profiling of bulk unsorted PBMCs. Estimates of total diversity from one million sequenced T cells were regarded as lower bounds and underestimates.

Compared with germline, V lacks 4 bases and J lacks 9 bases; bases without a gene match: 22. The germline V gene (reference sequence) sets CDR1 to MNHEY and CDR2 to SMNVEV. Including cysteine and phenylalanine, the CDR3 has 18 amino acids. Left in the record is the CDR3 DNA by itself, 54 bases read in frame from the first base. The donors were under 40 Caucasian individuals from Russia, aged roughly 6 to 100 years, who were systemically healthy. Around 9.9 milliliters of peripheral blood were collected from each donor into EDTA-treated Vacutainer tubes. Ficoll-Paque density-gradient centrifugation was used to isolate PBMCs, with at least 6 million per sample. Total RNA was extracted from PBMCs with Trizol reagent, with at least 5 micrograms obtained per sample. For every donor, flow cytometry on a PBMC aliquot measured the percentage of naive CD45RAhigh/CD27high T cells.

The sample was blood. The TCR sequence derives from a woman in her 30s in good health. The sequence joins TRBV27 to TRBJ2-5, with 8 central nucleotides matching TRBD2. The CDR3 protein is CASSSPHFSPGGTMAQYF. The bases read TGTGCCAGCAGTTCTCCCCATTTCAGTCCGGGAGGGACTATGGCCCAGTACTTC.